One and the same sample provided the 29 T cell receptor beta chains below, sequenced in a study of T cell responses to AZD1222 COVID-19 vaccine. Assay: immunoSEQ multiplex PCR; the TCRdb copy retains only in-frame clones and omits some. The sample has roughly 44,000 clones; under 85% are singletons. Sequencing used peripheral blood, obtained on day 0 of AZD1222 vaccination. Receptor source: an adult in good health.

The chain carries TRBV6-5 and TRBJ2-7; 10 bases fit TRBD2. The CDR3 runs to 14 residues. The junction had 10 bases not matched to a gene; V was cut back by 7 bases and J by 7 bases. CDR1 and CDR2 from the germline V gene are MNHEY and SVGAGI. CDR3 sequence reads: CASTEREGLKEQYF. CDR3 sequence (DNA): TGTGCCAGCACGGAGCGGGAGGGTCTGAAAGAGCAGTACTTC.

V is TRBV2 and J is TRBJ1-5; the D is unclear. This CDR3 contains 14 residues. V was clipped by 4 bases and J by 0 bases, with 7 bases between them. Germline V lookup: CDR1 SNHLY, CDR2 FYNNEI. As DNA, the CDR3 is TGTGCCAGCAGTGGTCAGGTTAGCAATCAGCCCCAGCATTTT. Translated, it gives CASSGQVSNQPQHF. The full variable domain, with the rest looked up from reference TRBV2 and TRBJ1-5, is EPEVTQTPSHQVTQMGQEVILRCVPISNHLYFYWYRQILGQKVEFLVSFYNNEISEKSEIFDDQFSVERPDGSNFTLKIRSTKLEDSAMYFCASSGQVSNQPQHFGDGTRLSIL.

The rearrangement joins TRBV28 to TRBJ1-1, with D unclear. V was clipped by 4 bases and J by 4 bases, with 13 bases between them. CDR1 is MDHEN, CDR2 SYDVKM, per germline. CDR3 length equals 14 residues. The CDR3 loop reads CASSSTRVATEAFF. In nucleotides, the CDR3 is TGTGCCAGCAGTTCCACGAGGGTGGCCACTGAAGCTTTCTTT.

This clone is medium-sized in the sample. The V and J genes are TRBV27 and TRBJ2-5; 8 bases map to TRBD1. The germline CDR1 and CDR2 sequences are MNHEY and SMNVEV (reference sequence). V dropped 5 bases and J dropped 2; count of bases not matched to a gene: 7. This CDR3 has 15 residues. CDR3 sequence (DNA): TGTGCCAGCAGTCTCGGGACAGGTCGACAAGAGACCCAGTACTTC. This codes for CASSLGTGRQETQYF.

The V gene is TRBV7-8, the J gene TRBJ1-6; D unclear. V dropped 6 bases and J dropped 7 bases, with 10 bases sitting between them. Looked up from germline, CDR1 is SGHVS and CDR2 is FQNEAQ. The CDR3 runs to 13 residues. The CDR3 loop is CASRDDGNSPLHF. CDR3 sequence (DNA): TGTGCCAGCAGAGACGACGGGAATTCACCCCTCCACTTT.

The rearrangement links TRBV7-9 to TRBJ2-7; D might be TRBD1 or TRBD2, each matching 5 bases. The germline V gene encodes CDR1 SEHNR and CDR2 FQNEAQ (reference sequence). This CDR3 is 14 amino acids long. Trimming removed 4 bases from V and 6 bases from J, with 16 bases in between. The CDR3 DNA is TGTGCCAGCAGCTCAACCGGGGCTGCTGGCGAGCAGTACTTC. It yields the protein CASSSTGAAGEQYF.

The chain recombines TRBV2 with TRBJ1-2; TRBD1 might be the D (6 bases). This CDR3 has 15 residues. The germline V and J ends were trimmed by 6 bases and 4 bases, with 18 bases remaining between them. Germline lookup yields CDR1 SNHLY and CDR2 FYNNEI. CDR3 amino acids: CASRARTASGYGYTF. The CDR3 DNA is TGTGCCAGCAGGGCGAGGACAGCCTCTGGCTATGGCTACACCTTC.

CDR3 nucleotide sequence: TGTGCCAGCGGGACTAGCGTGTACGAGCAGTACTTC. It translates to CASGTSVYEQYF. V and J are TRBV10-3 and TRBJ2-7; 10 bases agree with TRBD2. Germline V lookup: CDR1 ENHRY, CDR2 SYGVKD. Unmatched junction bases numbered 4, after V lost 10 bases and J lost 4 bases. The CDR3 covers 12 residues.

The rearrangement links TRBV28 to TRBJ2-1; 9 bases are shared with TRBD2. Trimming at V came to 5 bases and at J to 0 bases, leaving 5 bases not matched to a gene. The germline V gene encodes CDR1 MDHEN and CDR2 SYDVKM. This CDR3 has 16 amino acids. The CDR3 region is CASSLSSGISYNEQFF. The CDR3 bases are TGTGCCAGCAGTCTATCTAGCGGGATCTCCTACAATGAGCAGTTCTTC.

In this sample, this clone turned up many times. The chain links TRBV7-9 to TRBJ2-1; 10 bases fit TRBD2. Trimming cost V 4 bases and J 5 bases; bases outside gene matches: 2. Germline-derived CDR1 and CDR2 are SEHNR and FQNEAQ (reference sequence). This CDR3 spans 14 amino acids. CDR3 DNA sequence: TGTGCCAGCAGCTATAGCGGGAGGAACAATGAGCAGTTCTTC. Translated: CASSYSGRNNEQFF.

V and J are TRBV1 and TRBJ1-5. TRBV1 is described as a pseudogene. The length of the CDR3 is 17 residues. CDR3 region: CTSSAKRDPRGNQPQHF. For the CDR3, the DNA is TGCACCAGCAGCGCAAAGAGGGACCCTCGGGGAAATCAGCCCCAGCATTTT.

CDR3 coding DNA: TGTGCCAGCAGCTTAACAGGGTCAAATTCACCCCTCCACTTT. Its translation is CASSLTGSNSPLHF. This chain links TRBV7-3 with TRBJ1-6, with D unclear. The CDR3 runs to 14 residues. Germline V gene lookup returns CDR1 SGHTA and CDR2 FQGTGA. Trimming cost V 0 bases and J 7 bases, with 7 bases left between them.

CDR3 loop: CASSQARGTAREKLFF. The DNA of the CDR3 is TGTGCCAGCAGCCAAGCCCGGGGGACAGCTAGGGAAAAACTGTTTTTT. V and J are TRBV3-1 (or the pseudogene TRBV3-2) and TRBJ1-4, with 7 bases fitting TRBD1. CDR3 size: 16 residues. V lost 1 base, J lost 8 bases, and 10 bases stayed unmatched. The germline V gene has CDR1 LGHDT and CDR2 YNNKEL (reference sequence).

This CDR3 is CASSSRTGDEQYF. CDR3 DNA: TGTGCCAGCAGCTCCCGGACAGGGGACGAGCAGTACTTC. The chain joins TRBV9 to TRBJ2-7, with 9 bases lining up with TRBD1. The CDR3 has 13 amino acids. The V segment lost 4 bases and the J segment 5 bases; nucleotides outside the gene matches: 4. Germline V lookup: CDR1 SGDLS, CDR2 YYNGEE.

This chain joins TRBV29-1 and TRBJ2-6; D may be TRBD1 or TRBD2 (7 bases each). Germline V lookup: CDR1 SQVTM, CDR2 ANQGSEA. V was pared by 3 bases and J by 5 bases, with 17 bases between. The CDR3 consists of 16 residues. CDR3 region: CSVEVQGGPRANVLTF. For the CDR3, the DNA is TGCAGCGTTGAGGTGCAGGGGGGGCCAAGGGCCAACGTCCTGACTTTC.

The chain uses TRBV18 and TRBJ1-4; D unresolved. This CDR3 contains 13 residues. Per the germline V gene, CDR1 is KGHSH and CDR2 is LQKENI. The V end was cut by 10 bases, the J end by 6 bases, with 15 bases between. The CDR3 nucleotides read TGTGCCACCTCGGCGAGTCAGGATGAAAAACTGTTTTTT. This sequence encodes CATSASQDEKLFF.

The chain has TRBV7-8 and TRBJ2-3; TRBD2 is a possible D gene (6 bases). V dropped 6 bases and J dropped 2 bases, with 15 bases sitting between them. Germline V CDR1 and CDR2: SGHVS, FQNEAQ. This CDR3 is built from 15 residues. CDR3 bases: TGTGCCAGCAGACCCGGGGAGGCTAACACAGATACGCAGTATTTT. This translates into CASRPGEANTDTQYF.

V usage is TRBV15 and J usage is TRBJ2-7; no clear D. The germline gives CDR1 LNHNV, CDR2 YYDKDF (reference sequence). Trimming removed 0 bases at V and 3 bases at J, with 9 bases between. This CDR3 region has 14 residues. The CDR3 loop reads CATSRDLTRYEQYF. CDR3 sequence (DNA): TGTGCCACCAGCAGAGATCTTACCCGCTACGAGCAGTACTTC.

This chain joins TRBV27 and TRBJ1-6; 7 positions agree with TRBD1. The V gene end was trimmed by 5 bases and the J gene end by 9 bases; junction bases not matched to a gene: 7. In germline, CDR1 is MNHEY, CDR2 SMNVEV (reference sequence). This CDR3 spans 14 amino acids. The CDR3 here is CASSRDSRISPLHF. Here the CDR3 DNA reads TGTGCCAGCAGTCGGGACAGCCGGATTTCACCCCTCCACTTT.

The chain links TRBV6-5 to TRBJ1-3; D remains unclear. Per the germline V gene, CDR1 is MNHEY and CDR2 is SVGAGI. CDR3 size: 15 residues. The V end lost 2 bases, the J end lost 4 bases, and 12 bases lay between the germline ends. CDR3 residues: CASSYDPSGGNTIYF. CDR3 DNA: TGTGCCAGCAGTTACGATCCCTCTGGAGGAAACACCATATATTTT.

The CDR3 DNA follows: TGTGCCAGCAGTTTAAGAGGGACCGGGGAGCTGTTTTTT. Translating gives CASSLRGTGELFF. This sequence joins TRBV27 and TRBJ2-2, with D possibly matching TRBD2 (5 bases). The CDR3 sequence is 13 residues long. Trimming took off 2 bases at V and 5 bases at J, with 6 bases between the two ends. Germline values: CDR1 MNHEY, CDR2 SMNVEV (reference sequence).

The CDR3 DNA is TGCGCCAGCAGCCGCCAGACTAGCGGGAGAGTCAATGAGCAGTTCTTC. Translation gives CASSRQTSGRVNEQFF. The rearrangement joins TRBV4-1 to TRBJ2-1; 12 bases map to TRBD2. Germline loops: CDR1 MGHRA, CDR2 YSYEKL. V lost 4 bases to trimming and J lost 6 bases; unmatched junction nucleotides: 7. The CDR3 sequence is 16 residues long.

J is TRBJ2-2 and V is TRBV5-6; tentative D call: TRBD1 (5 bases). The germline V and J ends were trimmed by 3 bases and 2 bases, with 11 bases remaining between them. CDR1 SGHDT and CDR2 YYEEEE come from the germline V gene. The CDR3 sequence is 15 residues long. The CDR3 reads CASSYRTFNTGELFF. CDR3 nucleotide sequence: TGTGCCAGCAGCTATAGGACATTCAACACCGGGGAGCTGTTTTTT.

The chain joins TRBV5-1 to TRBJ2-5; TRBD2 matches 11 bases. The V and J ends lost 3 bases and 0 bases, in that order; junction bases with no gene match: 13. Germline lookup yields CDR1 SGHRS and CDR2 YFSETQ. The CDR3 totals 19 residues. In nucleotides, the CDR3 is TGCGCCAGCAGCTGGGGCACGGGACTAGCGGAGGGGTACCAAGAGACCCAGTACTTC. Translated: CASSWGTGLAEGYQETQYF.

The chain combines TRBV6-6 with TRBJ2-7, with 13 bases that match TRBD2. The CDR3 length is 15 residues. The germline CDR1 and CDR2 sequences are MNHNY and SVGAGI (reference sequence). Losses at the gene ends were 6 bases for V and 0 bases for J; bases not matched to a gene: 2. The CDR3 here is CASRGTSGNSYEQYF. As DNA, the CDR3 is TGTGCCAGCAGAGGGACTAGCGGGAACTCCTACGAGCAGTACTTC.

The rearrangement uses TRBV18 and TRBJ2-1; D unresolved. In germline, CDR1 is KGHSH, CDR2 LQKENI. The ends were cut back, 3 bases at V and 3 bases at J, with 18 bases in the middle. The CDR3 spans 17 residues. This CDR3 reads CASSPIGTPAGYNEQFF. The DNA for the CDR3 is TGTGCCAGCTCACCCATAGGAACCCCAGCAGGCTACAATGAGCAGTTCTTC.

The CDR3 loop reads CASSVTLNEQYF. The CDR3 DNA sequence: TGTGCCAGCAGCGTGACACTCAACGAGCAGTACTTC. The J gene is TRBJ2-7, the V gene TRBV12-3 or TRBV12-4; D is undetermined. This CDR3 has 12 amino acids. V lost 6 bases, J lost 5 bases, and 11 bases lay in between.

This chain uses TRBV4-3 with TRBJ1-6; D possibly corresponds to TRBD1 (6 bases). The CDR3 contains 16 residues. The germline V gene has CDR1 LGHNA and CDR2 YSLEER. Trimming took 0 bases from V and 9 from J, leaving 15 bases between them. CDR3 in DNA: TGCGCCAGCAGCCAAGATCGGAAACAGGGAGGTTCACCCCTCCACTTT. Protein product: CASSQDRKQGGSPLHF.

The chain combines TRBV7-2 with TRBJ2-3; 9 bases fit TRBD1. This CDR3 is 16 amino acids long. V lost 5 bases, J lost 6 bases, and 12 bases stayed unmatched. Germline loops: CDR1 SGHTA, CDR2 FQGNSA. The CDR3 region has the DNA TGTGCCAGCAGCCTACGACAGGGGGACTCCCGGGATACGCAGTATTTT. The encoded protein is CASSLRQGDSRDTQYF.